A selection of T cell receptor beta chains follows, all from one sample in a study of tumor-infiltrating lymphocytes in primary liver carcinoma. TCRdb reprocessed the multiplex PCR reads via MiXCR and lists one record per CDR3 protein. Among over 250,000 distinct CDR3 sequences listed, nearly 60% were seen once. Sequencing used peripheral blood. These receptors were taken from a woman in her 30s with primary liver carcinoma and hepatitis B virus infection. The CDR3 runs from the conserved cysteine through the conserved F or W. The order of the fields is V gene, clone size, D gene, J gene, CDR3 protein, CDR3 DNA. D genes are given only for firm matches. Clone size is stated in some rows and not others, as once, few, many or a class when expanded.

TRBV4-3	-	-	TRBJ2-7	CARSQDAGSSYNEQYF	TGCGCCAGGAGCCAAGATGCCGGAAGCTCCTACAATGAGCAGTACTTC
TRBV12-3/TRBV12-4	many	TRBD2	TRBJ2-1	CASSLSAGATNNEQFF	TGTGCCAGCAGTTTATCGGCGGGAGCGACAAACAATGAGCAGTTCTTC
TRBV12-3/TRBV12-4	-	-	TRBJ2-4	CARTPSAKNIQYF	TGTGCCAGAACCCCCTCAGCCAAAAACATTCAGTACTTC
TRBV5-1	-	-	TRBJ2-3	CASSLAGADTQYF	TGCGCCAGCAGCTTGGCCGGTGCAGATACGCAGTATTTT
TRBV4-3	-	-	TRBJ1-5	CASSQDYLVNQPLHF	TGCGCCAGCAGCCAAGATTACCTGGTAAATCAGCCCCTGCATTTT
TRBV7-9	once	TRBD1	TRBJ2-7	CARSLTGGRGEQYF	TGTGCTCGCAGCTTAACAGGGGGCCGGGGCGAGCAGTACTTC
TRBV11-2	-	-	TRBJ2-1	CTSSTLVGGPNEQFF	TGTACCAGCAGCACTCTAGTGGGAGGACCCAATGAGCAGTTCTTC
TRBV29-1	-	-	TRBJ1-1	CNVLSGETTEAFF	TGCAACGTCCTCTCAGGGGAAACCACTGAGGCTTTCTTT
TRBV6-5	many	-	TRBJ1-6	CASSTDWENNSPLHF	TGTGCCAGCAGCACCGACTGGGAAAACAATTCACCCCTCCACTTT
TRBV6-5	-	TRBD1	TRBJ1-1	CASRLFSFRDSRNTEAFF	TGTGCCAGCAGACTCTTTAGCTTCCGGGACAGTCGGAACACTGAAGCTTTCTTT
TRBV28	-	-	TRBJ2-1	CASSFIEGDQNEQFF	TGTGCCAGCAGTTTCATCGAAGGGGACCAAAATGAGCAGTTCTTC
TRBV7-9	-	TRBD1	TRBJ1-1	CASSTTTGVPTEAFF	TGTGCCAGCAGCACGACGACAGGGGTGCCCACTGAAGCTTTCTTT
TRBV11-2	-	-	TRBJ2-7	CASSLESARRSYDQYF	TGTGCCAGCAGCTTAGAATCCGCACGGAGAAGCTACGACCAGTACTTC
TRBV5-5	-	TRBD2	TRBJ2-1	CASSSNPTSPYNEQFF	TGTGCCAGCAGCTCCAACCCGACTAGCCCTTACAATGAGCAGTTCTTC
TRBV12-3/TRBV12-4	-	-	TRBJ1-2	CASSFSRRQYGYTF	TGTGCCAGCAGTTTTAGCAGGAGACAGTATGGCTACACCTTC
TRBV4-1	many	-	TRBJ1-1	CASRGVEAFF	TGCGCCAGTAGGGGCGTAGAAGCTTTCTTT
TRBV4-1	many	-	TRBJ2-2	CASSQGDYTGELFF	TGCGCCAGCAGCCAAGGGGACTACACCGGGGAGCTGTTTTTT
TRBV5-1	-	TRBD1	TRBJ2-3	CASSIGGQGTDTQYF	TGCGCCAGCAGCATTGGGGGACAGGGTACAGATACGCAGTATTTT
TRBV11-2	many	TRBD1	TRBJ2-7	CASRSRGSYEQYF	TGTGCCAGCAGGTCCAGGGGGTCCTACGAGCAGTACTTC
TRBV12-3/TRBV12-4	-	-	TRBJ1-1	CASRWGGAEAFF	TGTGCCAGCAGGTGGGGGGGCGCTGAAGCTTTCTTT
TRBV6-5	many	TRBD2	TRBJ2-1	CASRELAGDGEQFF	TGTGCCAGCAGAGAACTAGCGGGAGATGGGGAGCAGTTCTTC
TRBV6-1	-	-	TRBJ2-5	CASSDFRKEIQYF	TGTGCCAGCAGTGATTTTAGGAAAGAGATCCAGTACTTC
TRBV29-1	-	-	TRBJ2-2	CGARTPGEGNTGQLFF	TGCGGCGCCCGGACCCCGGGAGAGGGGAACACCGGGCAGCTGTTTTTT
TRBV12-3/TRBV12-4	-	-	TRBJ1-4	CASRWSRGAQRGPGQNEKLFF	TGTGCCAGCAGGTGGTCCAGGGGCGCGCAAAGAGGGCCTGGGCAAAATGAAAAACTGTTTTTT
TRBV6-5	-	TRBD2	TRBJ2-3	CACSYGGSGMRTDTQYF	TGTGCCTGCAGTTACGGAGGTAGCGGGATGAGGACAGATACGCAGTATTTT
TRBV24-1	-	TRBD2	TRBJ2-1	CATSDPILAGAYNEQFF	TGTGCCACCAGTGACCCTATACTAGCGGGGGCCTACAATGAGCAGTTCTTC
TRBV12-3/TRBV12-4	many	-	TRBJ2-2	CASSLNTGELFF	TGTGCCAGCAGCTTAAACACCGGGGAGCTGTTTTTT
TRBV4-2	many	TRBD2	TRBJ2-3	CASSQGGRGTDTQYF	TGTGCCAGCAGCCAAGGCGGGAGGGGCACAGATACGCAGTATTTT
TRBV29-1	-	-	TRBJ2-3	CSARAYTDTQYF	TGCAGCGCGAGGGCATACACAGATACGCAGTATTTT
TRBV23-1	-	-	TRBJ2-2	CAGNQSNKSGELFF	TGCGCCGGCAATCAATCGAATAAGTCCGGGGAGCTGTTTTTT
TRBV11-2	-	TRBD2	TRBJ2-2	CPSSLVLAGGTGELFF	TGTCCTAGCAGCTTAGTTCTAGCGGGAGGCACCGGGGAGCTGTTTTTT
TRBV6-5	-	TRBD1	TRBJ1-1	CASSYLMQGASTEAFF	TGTGCCAGCAGTTACTTGATGCAGGGGGCCTCCACTGAAGCTTTCTTT
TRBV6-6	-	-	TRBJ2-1	CASSPQETQFF	TGTGCCAGCAGTCCGCAAGAGACCCAGTTCTTC
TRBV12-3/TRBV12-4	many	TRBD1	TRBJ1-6	CASRTGTGNSPLHF	TGTGCCAGCAGGACCGGGACAGGGAATTCACCCCTCCACTTT
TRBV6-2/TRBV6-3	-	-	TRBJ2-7	CASSYGTSYSSYGQYF	TGTGCCAGCAGTTACGGGACATCCTATTCCTCCTACGGGCAGTACTTC
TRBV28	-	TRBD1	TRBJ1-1	CASRPGGAGTEAFF	TGTGCCAGCAGACCAGGGGGCGCAGGCACTGAAGCTTTCTTT
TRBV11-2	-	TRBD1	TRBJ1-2	CASMDQGAGYGYTF	TGTGCCAGCATGGATCAGGGGGCAGGCTATGGCTACACCTTC
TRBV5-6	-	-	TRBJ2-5	CTSSRISRETQYF	TGTACCAGCAGCCGGATCAGCCGCGAGACCCAGTACTTC
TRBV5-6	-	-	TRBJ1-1	CVSSRGATEAFF	TGTGTCAGCAGCCGGGGGGCTACTGAAGCTTTCTTT
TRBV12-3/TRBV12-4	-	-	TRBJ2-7	CASSFLVGYEQYF	TGTGCCAGCAGTTTCTTGGTGGGTTACGAGCAGTACTTC
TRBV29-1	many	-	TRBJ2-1	CSARTQMYNEQFF	TGCAGCGCCCGGACCCAAATGTACAATGAGCAGTTCTTC
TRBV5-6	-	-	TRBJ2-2	CASSLGPPGCDTGELFF	TGTGCCAGCAGCTTGGGGCCCCCGGGATGTGACACCGGGGAGCTGTTTTTT
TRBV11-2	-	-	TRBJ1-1	CASSLSAADMNAEAFF	TGCGCCAGCAGCTTATCAGCTGCCGACATGAACGCTGAAGCTTTCTTT
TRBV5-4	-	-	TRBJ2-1	CASTLDSGTPYNEQFF	TGTGCCAGCACCTTGGACAGCGGGACCCCATACAATGAGCAGTTCTTC
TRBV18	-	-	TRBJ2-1	CASSPLTSYNEQFF	TGTGCCAGCTCACCACTCACCTCCTACAATGAGCAGTTCTTC
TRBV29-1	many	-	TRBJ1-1	CSVVEAEAFF	TGCAGCGTTGTTGAGGCTGAAGCTTTCTTT
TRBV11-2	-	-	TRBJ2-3	CASGLLSTDTQYF	TGTGCCAGCGGCCTCCTAAGCACAGATACGCAGTATTTT
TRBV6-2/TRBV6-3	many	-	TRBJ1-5	CASSYAGVLQPQHF	TGTGCCAGCAGTTACGCTGGGGTTCTTCAGCCCCAGCATTTT
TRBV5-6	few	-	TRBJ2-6	CASSLRSGTGANVLTF	TGTGCCAGCAGCTTGCGTTCAGGGACCGGGGCCAACGTCCTGACTTTC
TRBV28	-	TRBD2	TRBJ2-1	CASRVRGLAGNNEQFF	TGTGCCAGCAGAGTTCGGGGGCTAGCGGGGAACAATGAGCAGTTCTTC
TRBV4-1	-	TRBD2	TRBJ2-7	CARSQVAGVYEQYF	TGCGCCAGAAGCCAAGTCGCGGGAGTGTACGAGCAGTATTTC
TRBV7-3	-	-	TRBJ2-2	CASSLTRANAGELFF	TGTGCCAGCAGCTTAACGAGAGCTAACGCCGGGGAGCTATTTTTT
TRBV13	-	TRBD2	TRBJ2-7	CASSTTSGGIYEQYF	TGTGCCAGCAGCACCACTAGCGGGGGGATCTACGAGCAGTACTTC
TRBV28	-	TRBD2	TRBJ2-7	CASSFLTSRYYEQYF	TGTGCCAGCAGTTTCCTGACTAGCAGATACTACGAGCAGTACTTC
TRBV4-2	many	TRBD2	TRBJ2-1	CASSQKAGTSGGSYNEQFF	TGTGCCAGCAGCCAAAAAGCCGGGACTAGCGGGGGCTCCTACAATGAGCAGTTCTTC